What follows are 7 T cell receptor beta chains derived from one specimen sequenced in a study of cytomegalovirus exposure and HLA in healthy donors. The protocol was immunoSEQ multiplex PCR, while the TCRdb copy is restricted to in-frame clones and leaves out a portion. The table has some 140,000 clones, 82% seen once. Sequencing was carried out using PBMCs. These receptors all come from a man younger than 40 in good health and CMV-seropositive.

In DNA, the CDR3 is TGTGCCAGCAGCCCGGACAGAAGGAACACTGAAGCTTTCTTT. Translation: CASSPDRRNTEAFF. The rearrangement joins TRBV7-6 to TRBJ1-1; perhaps TRBD1 as D (6 bases). The germline V gene has CDR1 SGHVS and CDR2 FNYEAQ. This CDR3 region has 14 residues. V was shortened by 5 bases and J by 1 base, with 11 bases between the two germline ends.

This clone appeared a few times. This chain links TRBV7-3 with TRBJ2-1; possibly TRBD1 for D (6 bases). The ends were cut back, 3 bases at V and 5 bases at J, with 14 bases in the middle. The CDR3 is 15 amino acids. Germline V gene sequence: CDR1 SGHTA, CDR2 FQGTGA. The CDR3 DNA is TGTGCCAGCAGCTTCAGGGGCGGAGTAAACAATGAGCAGTTCTTC. It is translated as CASSFRGGVNNEQFF.

This clone has a single count. V is TRBV18 and J is TRBJ1-1; maybe TRBD1 (5 bases). Germline V gene data show CDR1 as KGHSH and CDR2 as LQKENI. V lost 3 bases, J lost 1 base, and 9 bases lay in between. The CDR3 covers 14 residues. The chain's CDR3 is CASSPGRSNTEAFF. For the CDR3, the DNA is TGTGCCAGCTCACCGGGGCGGTCGAACACTGAAGCTTTCTTT. Full variable domain (rest looked up from reference TRBV18 and TRBJ1-1): NAGVMQNPRHLVRRRGQEARLRCSPMKGHSHVYWYRQLPEEGLKFMVYLQKENIIDESGMPKERFSAEFPKEGPSILRIQQVVRGDSAAYFCASSPGRSNTEAFFGQGTRLTVV.

This chain connects TRBV10-2 to TRBJ2-1; 7 bases fit TRBD2. The CDR3 is 14 residues long. Germline CDR1 and CDR2: WSHSY and SAAADI. The V segment lost 5 bases and the J segment 2 bases; nucleotides outside the gene matches: 3. In DNA form, the CDR3 reads TGCGCCAGCAGTCGGCTAGCGGCCTACAATGAGCAGTTCTTC. It is translated as CASSRLAAYNEQFF.

This rearrangement joins TRBV4-2 to TRBJ2-7; 10 bases fit TRBD2. Losses at the gene ends were 3 bases for V and 3 bases for J; bases not matched to a gene: 5. The CDR3 has 15 amino acids. The V gene's germline CDR1 is LGHNA and CDR2 YNFKEQ. The CDR3 DNA reads TGTGCCAGCAGCCAGTTAGCGGGGGGTGACTACGAGCAGTACTTC. Its protein is CASSQLAGGDYEQYF.

The chain employs TRBV11-2 and TRBJ2-5; perhaps TRBD1 as D (5 bases). Germline CDR1 SGHAT, CDR2 FQNNGV. The V end lost 5 bases, the J end lost 4 bases, and 17 bases lay between the germline ends. The CDR3 has 15 amino acids. CDR3 DNA sequence: TGTGCCAGCAGCCCGGGCAGGGCGCGAGGAGAGACCCAGTACTTC. Residues: CASSPGRARGETQYF.

The chain employs TRBV7-2 and TRBJ2-3; possibly TRBD2 for D (6 bases). CDR1 is SGHTA, CDR2 FQGNSA, per germline. The CDR3 is 12 amino acids. Trimming left V 4 bases short and J 6 bases short, with 8 bases between. The CDR3 DNA is TGTGCCAGCAGCTCCGCGGGGGATACGCAGTATTTT. Translation: CASSSAGDTQYF.